This T cell receptor beta chain stems from a study of T cells after yellow fever vaccination. By 5'RACE template switching, TCR cDNA was produced, with a universal primer site and UMIs added in the process. Each CDR3 protein gets one entry after TCRdb re-called the 5' RACE reads with MiXCR. This table has 200,000 to 300,000 distinct CDR3 sequences, roughly 3.7% appearing once. CDR1 and CDR2 (germline): SGHTA, FQGNSA. The ends were cut back, 2 bases at V and 0 bases at J, with 5 bases in the middle. This CDR3 is built from 13 residues. This clonotype was observed at least ten times. Antigen: not known. Points from the study as a whole: Sorted repertoires could include abundant contaminating clonotypes from bulk cells. Of the clonotypes, a small share occurred in both CD4 and CD8 compartments.

The chain couples TRBV7-2 to TRBJ2-7; D remains ambiguous. The sequenced sample was PBMCs, obtained 15 days after the yellow fever booster vaccination. The TCR comes from a man in his late teens or twenties who received the YFV17D yellow fever vaccine. CDR3 residues: CASSLPSSYEQYF. The CDR3 nucleotides read TGTGCCAGCAGCTTACCGAGCTCCTACGAGCAGTACTTC. The complete variable domain, with remaining parts taken from reference TRBV7-2 and TRBJ2-7, reads GAGVSQSPSNKVTEKGKDVELRCDPISGHTALYWYRQSLGQGLEFLIYFQGNSAPDKSGLPSDRFSAERTGGSVSTLTIQRTQQEDSAVYLCASSLPSSYEQYFGPGTRLTVT.